This T cell receptor (beta chain) originates from a study of blood T cell repertoires in COVID-19. Study in general: Sites in the United States, Italy and Spain provided acute and convalescent COVID-19 samples.

Original methodology: Using reference gene primer amplification, nucleated cell counts were estimated. Produced via immunoSEQ multiplex PCR; TCRdb's table is partial and in-frame only. That table furnishes V, J and clone size, whereas the DNA furnished D and trimming. Found here are 85,000 to 100,000 clones, 65% to 90% of them singletons; the top ten hold under 4.5%. This clone was seen a handful of times. Germline CDR1 reads SGHAT; CDR2 reads FQNNGV. The CDR3 is 13 amino acids. V lost 5 bases and J lost 0, with 8 bases in between. Sample: peripheral blood. The sequence was obtained from a man aged 55 to 70 with acute or convalescent COVID-19. The chain recombines TRBV11-2 with TRBJ2-7, with a possible D match to TRBD1 (5 bases). CDR3 residues: CASSPGFSYEQYF. CDR3 nucleotide sequence: TGTGCCAGCAGCCCAGGGTTCTCCTACGAGCAGTACTTC.